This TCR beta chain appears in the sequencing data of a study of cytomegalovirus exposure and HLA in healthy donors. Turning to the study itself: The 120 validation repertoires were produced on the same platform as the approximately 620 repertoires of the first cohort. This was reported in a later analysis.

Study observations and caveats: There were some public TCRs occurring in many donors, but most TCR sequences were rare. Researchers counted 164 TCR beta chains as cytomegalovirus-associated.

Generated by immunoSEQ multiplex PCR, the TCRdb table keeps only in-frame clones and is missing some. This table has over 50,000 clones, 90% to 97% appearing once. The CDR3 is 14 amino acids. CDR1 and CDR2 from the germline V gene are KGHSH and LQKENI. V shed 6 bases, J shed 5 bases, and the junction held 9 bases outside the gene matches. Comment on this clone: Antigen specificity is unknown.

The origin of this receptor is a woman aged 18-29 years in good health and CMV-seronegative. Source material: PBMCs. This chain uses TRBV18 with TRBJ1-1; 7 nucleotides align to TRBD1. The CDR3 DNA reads TGTGCCAGCTCTTATGCGAAGGGGGCGACTGAAGCTTTCTTT. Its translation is CASSYAKGATEAFF.